Listed below are T cell receptor beta chains from one sample, sequenced in a study of cytomegalovirus exposure and HLA in healthy donors. Produced via immunoSEQ multiplex PCR; TCRdb's table is partial and in-frame only. This table has approximately 160,000 clones, about 70% appearing once. Sequenced input: PBMCs. Every receptor here comes from a woman aged 40 to 55 in good health and CMV-seropositive. Each CDR3 is given with its conserved first and last residue. The order of the fields is D gene, V gene, J gene, clone size, CDR3 protein, CDR3 DNA. D genes are given only for firm matches. Only some rows state a clone size, as once, few, many or a class for expanded clones.

.	TRBV18	TRBJ2-5	.	CASSPDYQETQYF	TGTGCCAGCTCACCCGACTACCAAGAGACCCAGTACTTC
TRBD2	TRBV11-2	TRBJ2-5	.	CASSRNPRTSQETQYF	TGTGCCAGCAGCCGAAATCCCCGGACTAGCCAAGAGACCCAGTACTTC
.	TRBV4-2	TRBJ2-7	.	CASSQGGRYEQYF	TGTGCCAGCAGCCAGGGAGGTCGCTACGAGCAGTACTTC
.	TRBV9	TRBJ1-1	.	CASSPRTTGTEAFF	TGTGCCAGCAGCCCGCGAACGACTGGAACTGAAGCTTTCTTT
.	TRBV19	TRBJ1-2	.	CATLAGGWGYTF	TGTGCCACCCTCGCGGGGGGCTGGGGCTACACCTTC
.	TRBV11-2	TRBJ2-7	.	CASSPTSSSYEQYF	TGTGCCAGCAGCCCAACTAGCTCCTCCTACGAGCAGTACTTC
.	TRBV11-2	TRBJ2-7	.	CASSPSPRTGTYEQYF	TGTGCCAGCAGCCCAAGTCCCCGAACAGGGACCTACGAGCAGTACTTC
.	TRBV6-5	TRBJ1-1	.	CASSSLGGRAFF	TGTGCCAGCAGTTCCCTCGGGGGAAGAGCTTTCTTT
TRBD2	TRBV5-1	TRBJ2-5	.	CASSHSGSRGETQYF	TGCGCCAGCAGCCACAGCGGGAGTAGGGGAGAGACCCAGTACTTC
TRBD2	TRBV27	TRBJ2-5	once	CASRRGGEETQYF	TGTGCCAGCAGACGGGGGGGGGAAGAGACCCAGTACTTC
TRBD1	TRBV7-3	TRBJ2-7	.	CASSSPGTGIHEQYF	TGTGCCAGCAGCAGCCCCGGGACAGGGATCCACGAGCAGTACTTC
.	TRBV5-4	TRBJ2-1	.	CASSLGQPGGEQFF	TGTGCCAGCAGCTTGGGTCAACCCGGCGGAGAGCAGTTCTTC
TRBD1	TRBV6-5	TRBJ1-1	few	CASRGQGDTEAFF	TGTGCCAGCAGGGGACAGGGTGACACTGAAGCTTTCTTT
TRBD2	TRBV7-2	TRBJ2-3	.	CASSKRGGWVADTQYF	TGTGCCAGCAGCAAGCGGGGGGGTTGGGTGGCAGATACGCAGTATTTT
.	TRBV28	TRBJ2-7	.	CASSLPTVDNEQYF	TGTGCCAGCAGTTTACCGACCGTCGACAACGAGCAGTACTTC
TRBD1	TRBV6-5	TRBJ1-1	.	CASRKTGGMNTEAFF	TGTGCCAGCAGAAAGACAGGGGGCATGAACACTGAAGCTTTCTTT
TRBD1	TRBV14	TRBJ1-2	.	CASSQGGTGQGRGYTF	TGTGCCAGCAGCCAAGGAGGTACGGGACAGGGTAGAGGCTACACCTTC
.	TRBV11-2	TRBJ2-3	.	CASSLDRGGTDTQYF	TGTGCCAGCAGCTTAGATAGGGGCGGCACAGATACGCAGTATTTT
TRBD1	TRBV9	TRBJ2-7	.	CASSVEGRGREQYF	TGTGCCAGCAGCGTAGAGGGCAGGGGGCGCGAGCAGTACTTC
TRBD1	TRBV5-1	TRBJ2-2	few	CASSLGQGAAGELFF	TGCGCCAGCAGCTTGGGACAGGGGGCGGCCGGGGAGCTGTTTTTT
.	TRBV4-3	TRBJ1-1	once	CASSPQGDTEAFF	TGCGCCAGCAGCCCTCAGGGTGACACTGAAGCTTTCTTT
.	TRBV7-9	TRBJ2-1	.	CASSLPGTRYNEQFF	TGTGCCAGCAGCTTGCCGGGAACCCGGTACAATGAGCAGTTCTTC
TRBD2	TRBV7-9	TRBJ2-3	.	CASRAGDGTDTQYF	TGTGCCAGCAGAGCGGGGGATGGAACAGATACGCAGTATTTT
.	TRBV6-1	TRBJ1-6	once	CASEWRRGDSPLHF	TGTGCCAGCGAGTGGAGGCGGGGAGATTCACCCCTCCACTTT
.	TRBV29-1	TRBJ2-1	.	CSVETGTLFGEQFF	TGCAGCGTTGAAACAGGGACCCTCTTTGGTGAGCAGTTCTTC
.	TRBV14	TRBJ2-5	.	CASSQTGGQETQYF	TGTGCCAGCAGCCAGACCGGGGGCCAAGAGACCCAGTACTTC
TRBD1	TRBV27	TRBJ2-2	.	CASRRTGTGELFF	TGTGCCAGCAGACGGACAGGGACCGGGGAGCTGTTTTTT
.	TRBV5-6	TRBJ1-5	few	CASSLAGRPPNQPQHF	TGTGCCAGCAGCTTGGCCGGCAGGCCTCCCAATCAGCCCCAGCATTTT
.	TRBV6-5	TRBJ2-5	.	CASSFGGAGETQYF	TGTGCCAGCAGTTTTGGGGGGGCGGGAGAGACCCAGTACTTC
TRBD1	TRBV28	TRBJ2-3	once	CASSLDRGLDTQYF	TGTGCCAGCAGTTTAGACAGGGGGCTAGATACGCAGTATTTT
TRBD1	TRBV28	TRBJ2-4	.	CASPIQGRVAKNIQYF	TGTGCCAGTCCCATACAGGGGAGAGTGGCCAAAAACATTCAGTACTTC
.	TRBV9	TRBJ2-3	.	CASSPTTSTDTQYF	TGTGCCAGCAGCCCGACGACTAGCACAGATACGCAGTATTTT
.	TRBV7-9	TRBJ2-2	.	CSSSPFTGELFF	TGTTCCAGCAGCCCGTTCACCGGGGAGCTGTTTTTT
.	TRBV7-9	TRBJ2-7	.	CASSREQSYEQYF	TGTGCCAGCAGCCGGGAGCAGTCCTACGAGCAGTACTTC
TRBD1	TRBV6-1	TRBJ1-5	.	CASSDAPQTGKNLYQPQNF	TGTGCCAGCAGTGATGCCCCCCAGACAGGGAAGAACCTTTATCAGCCCCAGAATTTT
.	TRBV29-1	TRBJ2-1	.	CSVYSGQKWDEQFF	TGCAGCGTTTATTCGGGACAAAAGTGGGATGAGCAGTTCTTC
.	TRBV6-5	TRBJ2-7	once	CASTKTAGSYEQYF	TGTGCCAGCACCAAGACAGCCGGCTCCTACGAGCAGTACTTC
TRBD1	TRBV28	TRBJ2-7	.	CASRPRDRHYYEQYF	TGTGCCAGCAGACCGAGGGACAGACATTATTACGAGCAGTACTTC
.	TRBV7-6	TRBJ1-5	.	CASSPQGGIDQPQHF	TGTGCCAGCAGCCCGCAGGGAGGGATCGATCAGCCCCAGCATTTT
.	TRBV6-1	TRBJ2-7	.	CASSDLGPYEQYF	TGTGCCAGCAGTGATTTGGGCCCCTACGAGCAGTACTTC